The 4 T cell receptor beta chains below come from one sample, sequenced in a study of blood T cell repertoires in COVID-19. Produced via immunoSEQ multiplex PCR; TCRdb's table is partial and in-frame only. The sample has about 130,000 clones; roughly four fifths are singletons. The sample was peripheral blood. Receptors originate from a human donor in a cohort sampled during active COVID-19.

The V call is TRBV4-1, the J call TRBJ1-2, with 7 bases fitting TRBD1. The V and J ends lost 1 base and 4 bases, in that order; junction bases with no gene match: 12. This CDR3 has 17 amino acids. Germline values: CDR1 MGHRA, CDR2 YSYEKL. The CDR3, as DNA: TGCGCCAGCAGCCAAGTTCTAGGGATGACAGGGAGCTATGGCTACACCTTC. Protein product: CASSQVLGMTGSYGYTF.

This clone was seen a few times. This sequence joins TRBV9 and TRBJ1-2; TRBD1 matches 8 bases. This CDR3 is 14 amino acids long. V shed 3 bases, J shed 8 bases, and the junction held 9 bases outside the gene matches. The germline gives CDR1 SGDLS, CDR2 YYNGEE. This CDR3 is CASSASGQGGGYTF. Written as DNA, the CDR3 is TGTGCCAGCAGCGCGTCCGGACAGGGAGGCGGCTACACCTTC.

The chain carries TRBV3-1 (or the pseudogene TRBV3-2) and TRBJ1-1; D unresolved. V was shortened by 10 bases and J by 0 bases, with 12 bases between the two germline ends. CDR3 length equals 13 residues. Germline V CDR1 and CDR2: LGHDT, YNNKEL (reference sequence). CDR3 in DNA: TGTGCCACCTTGGGCAGTTTGAACACTGAAGCTTTCTTT. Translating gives CATLGSLNTEAFF.

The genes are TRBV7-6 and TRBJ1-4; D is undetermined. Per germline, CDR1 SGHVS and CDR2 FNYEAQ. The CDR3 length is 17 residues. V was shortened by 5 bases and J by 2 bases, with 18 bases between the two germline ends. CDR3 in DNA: TGTGCCAGCAGCAGTGGGCTGAGGGCGCAGACTAATGAAAAACTGTTTTTT. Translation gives CASSSGLRAQTNEKLFF.